The 31 T cell receptor beta chains in this list originate from one sample, sequenced in a study of OX40 agonist ivuxolimab in advanced cancers. Assay: immunoSEQ multiplex PCR; the TCRdb copy retains only in-frame clones and omits some. Of around 68,000 clones listed, roughly 88% are singletons. Sequencing was performed on CD4+ or CD8+ T cells sorted from blood, taken in a trial of the OX40 agonist ivuxolimab. The source of these receptors is an adult with an advanced solid tumor such as melanoma, head and neck, liver or kidney cancer.

This chain connects TRBV4-1 to TRBJ1-5; D is unresolved. The germline gives CDR1 MGHRA, CDR2 YSYEKL. The CDR3 extends over 13 amino acids. V was trimmed by 5 bases and J by 7 bases, leaving 12 bases between them. The CDR3 reads CASSFDGQQPQHF. CDR3 nucleotide sequence: TGCGCCAGCAGCTTCGACGGTCAGCAGCCCCAGCATTTT.

The chain has TRBV2 and TRBJ2-1, with D perhaps matching TRBD1 or TRBD2 (6 bases each). This CDR3 is 11 amino acids long. CDR1 is SNHLY and CDR2 is FYNNEI in the germline V gene. The germline V and J ends were trimmed by 5 bases and 16 bases, with 15 bases remaining between them. The chain's CDR3 is CASSLGGFSFF. The DNA of the CDR3 is TGTGCCAGCAGTTTGGGGGGCTTTTCTTTCTTC. The full variable domain, in which reference TRBV2 and TRBJ2-1 provide the parts outside the CDR3, is EPEVTQTPSHQVTQMGQEVILRCVPISNHLYFYWYRQILGQKVEFLVSFYNNEISEKSEIFDDQFSVERPDGSNFTLKIRSTKLEDSAMYFCASSLGGFSFFGPGTRLTVL.

The gene calls are TRBV5-1 and TRBJ2-1; TRBD2 aligns across 9 bases. The CDR3 is 17 amino acids. Germline assignment: CDR1 SGHRS and CDR2 YFSETQ. J was trimmed by 5 bases and V by 0 bases; bases with no gene match: 9. The DNA for the CDR3 is TGCGCCAGCAGCTTGGTGGGCGGGAGGGCCCTCGACAATGAGCAGTTCTTC. It translates to CASSLVGGRALDNEQFF.

The chain employs TRBV19 and TRBJ1-2; weak D call: TRBD1 (5 bases). Deletions cut 5 bases from V and 8 bases from J, with 18 bases between. The V gene's germline CDR1 is LNHDA and CDR2 SQIVND (reference sequence). The CDR3 is 14 amino acids. Written as DNA, the CDR3 is TGTGCCAGTAGTTCTATGTCCGGGACTGGGGGCTACACCTTC. This encodes CASSSMSGTGGYTF.

The V and J genes are TRBV19 and TRBJ1-1; maybe TRBD1 (6 bases). The V gene's germline CDR1 is LNHDA and CDR2 SQIVND (reference sequence). V gave up 7 bases and J gave up 0 bases, with 9 bases separating them. This CDR3 has 13 amino acids. This chain's CDR3 is CASTGTLNTEAFF. The DNA of the CDR3 is TGTGCCAGTACCGGGACATTGAACACTGAAGCTTTCTTT.

This clone came up once. The chain is built from TRBV27 and TRBJ2-3, with 11 bases matching TRBD1. This CDR3 spans 17 amino acids. Trimming removed 6 bases from V and 4 bases from J; junction bases left unmatched: 12. Germline V gene sequence: CDR1 MNHEY, CDR2 SMNVEV (reference sequence). CDR3 DNA: TGTGCCAGCAGCCAGCGTCCCCGGACAGGGGGCCCAGATACGCAGTATTTT. Its protein product is CASSQRPRTGGPDTQYF.

The chain links TRBV7-9 to TRBJ2-2; a possible D gene is TRBD1 (6 bases). Germline V lookup: CDR1 SEHNR, CDR2 FQNEAQ (reference sequence). CDR3 length: 15 residues. V lost 5 bases to trimming and J lost 1 base, with 11 bases between them. CDR3 loop: CASSRRGQNTGELFF. In DNA, the CDR3 is TGTGCCAGCAGCCGAAGGGGACAGAACACCGGGGAGCTGTTTTTT.

The chain combines TRBV19 with TRBJ2-7; a weak D match, TRBD1 (7 bases). Germline V gene data show CDR1 as LNHDA and CDR2 as SQIVND (reference sequence). V was shortened by 8 bases and J by 3 bases, with 14 bases between the two germline ends. CDR3 length equals 13 residues. CDR3 sequence: CASAGQLHYEQYF. In DNA, the CDR3 is TGTGCCAGTGCGGGACAGTTACACTACGAGCAGTACTTC.

This chain connects TRBV14 to TRBJ1-2; D is perhaps TRBD1 (5 bases). Germline V gene lookup returns CDR1 SGHDN and CDR2 FVKESK. Trimming left V 4 bases short and J 9 bases short, with 18 bases between. This CDR3 has 14 amino acids. The CDR3 DNA follows: TGTGCCAGCAGCCCGCAGGGTGCCCACTGGAGCTACACCTTC. It is translated as CASSPQGAHWSYTF.

The chain uses TRBV2 and TRBJ1-2, with 7 bases identical to TRBD1. Per germline, CDR1 SNHLY and CDR2 FYNNEI. The CDR3 runs to 18 residues. Losses at the gene ends were 6 bases for V and 0 bases for J; bases not matched to a gene: 16. DNA of the CDR3: TGTGCCAGCAGCATACGATCGGACAGGCGGTTAGCTAACTATGGCTACACCTTC. It translates to CASSIRSDRRLANYGYTF.

V usage is TRBV29-1 and J usage is TRBJ2-1; 10 positions agree with TRBD2. The CDR3 runs 15 residues. CDR1 and CDR2 from the germline V gene are SQVTM and ANQGSEA. V lost 4 bases, J lost 7 bases, and 10 bases stayed unmatched. Here the CDR3 reads CSVGTSGNGGNEQFF. The CDR3 DNA sequence: TGCAGCGTTGGGACTAGCGGCAACGGGGGAAATGAGCAGTTCTTC.

This clone was detected a few times. The gene calls are TRBV5-1 and TRBJ2-5, with 7 positions matching TRBD1. The length of the CDR3 is 13 residues. CDR1 and CDR2 from the germline V gene are SGHRS and YFSETQ. With V trimmed by 2 bases and J by 2 bases, 0 bases remained unmatched. Written as DNA, the CDR3 is TGCGCCAGCAGCTTACAGGGGCAAGAGACCCAGTACTTC. Amino acid sequence: CASSLQGQETQYF.

Notes on this clone: One end of the junction does not line up with germline, which may come from a read error. The chain joins TRBV7-7 to TRBJ2-1, with TRBD2 matching over 7 bases. The CDR3 has 15 amino acids. Germline-derived CDR1 and CDR2 are SSHAT and FNYEAQ (reference sequence). The CDR3 is CASSYRPAGENEQFF. The CDR3 region has the DNA TGTGCTAGCAGCTACCGCCCCGCGGGAGAAAATGAGCAGTTCTTC. The full variable domain, completed using reference TRBV7-7 and TRBJ2-1, is GAGVSQSPRYKVTKRGQDVTLRCDPISSHATLYWYQQALGQGPEFLTYFNYEAQPDKSGLPSDRFSAERPEGSISTLTIQRTEQRDSAMYRCASSYRPAGENEQFFGPGTRLTVL.

The chain is built from TRBV30 and TRBJ1-6; a weak D match, TRBD1 (5 bases). The CDR3 spans 15 residues. V lost 0 bases and J lost 8, with 14 bases in between. In germline, CDR1 is GTSNPN, CDR2 SVGIG (reference sequence). The CDR3 DNA reads as TGTGCCTGGAGTGTAAGAGGCCAGGGAGATTCACCCCTCCACTTT. It codes for CAWSVRGQGDSPLHF. The full variable domain, with the rest looked up from reference TRBV30 and TRBJ1-6, is SQTIHQWPATLVQPVGSPLSLECTVEGTSNPNLYWYRQAAGRGLQLLFYSVGIGQISSEVPQNLSASRPQDRQFILSSKKLLLSDSGFYLCAWSVRGQGDSPLHFGNGTRLTVT.

J is TRBJ2-7 and V is TRBV28, with D perhaps being TRBD1 or TRBD2 (5 bases each). V was shortened by 4 bases and J by 3 bases, with 13 bases between the two germline ends. The V gene's germline CDR1 is MDHEN and CDR2 SYDVKM. The CDR3 has 14 amino acids. The CDR3 loop reads CASSSRDRLYEQYF. DNA of the CDR3: TGTGCCAGCAGTTCCCGGGACCGCCTCTACGAGCAGTACTTC.

The chain uses TRBV4-2 and TRBJ2-7; 8 positions agree with TRBD2. V lost 3 bases, J lost 0 bases, and 4 bases stayed unmatched. Looked up from germline, CDR1 is LGHNA and CDR2 is YNFKEQ. This CDR3 is 15 amino acids long. As DNA, the CDR3 is TGTGCCAGCAGCCAGGGTAGCGGGATCTCCTACGAGCAGTACTTC. Its protein is CASSQGSGISYEQYF.

The rearrangement uses TRBV7-2 and TRBJ2-2, with 8 bases that match TRBD1. CDR3 length equals 17 residues. The V gene's germline CDR1 is SGHTA and CDR2 FQGNSA. V dropped 1 base and J dropped 4; count of bases not matched to a gene: 8. The CDR3 sequence is CASSLVRQGASTGELFF. The CDR3 DNA reads as TGTGCCAGCAGCTTAGTCCGGCAGGGGGCAAGCACCGGGGAGCTGTTTTTT.

This chain uses TRBV2 with TRBJ2-7; unclear D gene. The CDR3 is 14 residues long. With 7 bases removed from V and 6 bases from J, the gap between germline ends came to 19 bases. In germline, CDR1 is SNHLY, CDR2 FYNNEI. The CDR3: CASMPNLVGSEQYF. The DNA for the CDR3 is TGTGCCAGCATGCCGAATCTAGTGGGTAGCGAGCAGTACTTC.

The J gene is TRBJ1-1, the V gene TRBV27, with D maybe TRBD1 (5 bases). V lost 5 bases to trimming and J lost 7 bases, with 17 bases between them. From germline, CDR1 is MNHEY and CDR2 SMNVEV (reference sequence). This CDR3 is built from 14 residues. CDR3 residues: CASSAMGVGSEAFF. The DNA of the CDR3 is TGTGCCAGCAGTGCAATGGGGGTCGGCAGTGAAGCTTTCTTT.

The chain is built from TRBV27 and TRBJ1-4; the match to TRBD1 covers 9 bases. The CDR3 loop spans 15 amino acids. Trimming at V came to 1 base and at J to 5 bases, leaving 2 bases not matched to a gene. Germline CDR1 and CDR2: MNHEY and SMNVEV (reference sequence). CDR3 sequence: CASSLWGTGNEKLFF. CDR3 DNA sequence: TGTGCCAGCAGTTTATGGGGGACAGGGAATGAAAAACTGTTTTTT.

This chain connects TRBV7-3 to TRBJ2-1; a weak D match, TRBD1 (5 bases). Trimming removed 0 bases at V and 8 bases at J, with 14 bases between. The CDR3 contains 15 residues. CDR1 is SGHTA, CDR2 FQGTGA, per germline. CDR3 coding DNA: TGTGCCAGCAGCTTAACGGGCCAGGGTACCGATGAGCAGTTCTTC. Translated, it gives CASSLTGQGTDEQFF.

This clone was observed once. The V and J genes are TRBV6-1 and TRBJ1-2; the D gene is possibly TRBD1 (5 bases). Germline V gives CDR1 MNHNS, CDR2 SASEGT. Trimming removed 5 bases at V and 8 bases at J, with 15 bases between. This CDR3 comprises 13 residues. The CDR3 DNA follows: TGTGCCAGCAGTCGGGAGGGGTTTAGAGGCTACACCTTC. Amino acids: CASSREGFRGYTF.

The V gene is TRBV5-1, the J gene TRBJ1-1; D may be TRBD1 (6 bases). This CDR3 contains 16 residues. The V gene's germline CDR1 is SGHRS and CDR2 YFSETQ. Trimming cost V 6 bases and J 7 bases, with 25 bases left between them. CDR3 sequence: CASTMVGGAANGEAFF. CDR3 DNA sequence: TGCGCCAGCACCATGGTGGGGGGCGCGGCGAACGGTGAAGCTTTCTTT.

The chain couples TRBV2 to TRBJ2-1; TRBD2 matches at 16 bases. This CDR3 has 19 residues. The J segment lost 0 bases and the V segment lost 7 bases, leaving 9 bases of the junction unmatched. Germline loops: CDR1 SNHLY, CDR2 FYNNEI. The CDR3 sequence is CASKRPGLAGGASYNEQFF. The CDR3 DNA sequence: TGTGCCAGCAAACGCCCGGGACTAGCGGGAGGGGCCTCCTACAATGAGCAGTTCTTC.

The chain carries TRBV19 and TRBJ2-1; possibly TRBD2 for D (6 bases). From germline, CDR1 is LNHDA and CDR2 SQIVND (reference sequence). The V end was cut by 4 bases, the J end by 6 bases, with 16 bases between. The CDR3 spans 15 residues. DNA of the CDR3: TGTGCCAGTAGTACTCTCGGGGGAGCTACCAATGAGCAGTTCTTC. It is translated as CASSTLGGATNEQFF. The variable domain in full, with the rest retrieved from reference TRBV19 and TRBJ2-1, is DGGITQSPKYLFRKEGQNVTLSCEQNLNHDAMYWYRQDPGQGLRLIYYSQIVNDFQKGDIAEGYSVSREKKESFPLTVTSAQKNPTAFYLCASSTLGGATNEQFFGPGTRLTVL.

The DNA of the CDR3 is TGTGCTAGTGGTTTGGTACGAGAGGAGGCAGAGACCCAGTACTTC. Its translation is CASGLVREEAETQYF. The rearrangement joins TRBV12-5 to TRBJ2-5; the D gene is possibly TRBD2 (5 bases). The CDR3 runs to 15 residues. Trimming cost V 0 bases and J 4 bases, with 12 bases left between them. Germline-derived CDR1 and CDR2 are LGHNT and FRNRAP.

This clone occurred a few times. This rearrangement joins TRBV2 to TRBJ1-5, with a tentative D call TRBD1 (6 bases). The CDR3 sequence is 14 residues long. Germline V gene data show CDR1 as SNHLY and CDR2 as FYNNEI. V was clipped by 5 bases and J by 9 bases, with 17 bases between them. The CDR3 protein is CASSYTEGGGPQHF. The CDR3 DNA is TGTGCCAGCAGTTACACAGAAGGGGGAGGGCCCCAGCATTTT.

The chain combines TRBV28 with TRBJ2-3; TRBD2 agrees at 10 bases. The CDR3 contains 14 residues. The junction had 5 bases not matched to a gene; V was cut back by 7 bases and J by 4 bases. Germline CDR1 and CDR2: MDHEN and SYDVKM. Here the CDR3 reads CASILAGVPDTQYF. CDR3 nucleotides: TGTGCCAGCATCCTAGCGGGAGTCCCAGATACGCAGTATTTT.

V is TRBV5-4 and J is TRBJ2-3, with 9 bases that match TRBD2. V shed 1 base, J shed 2 bases, and the junction held 5 bases outside the gene matches. This CDR3 is 16 amino acids long. The germline V gene has CDR1 SGHNT and CDR2 YYREEE (reference sequence). This CDR3 reads CASSLRRGGDTDTQYF. CDR3 in DNA: TGTGCCAGCAGCTTGAGGCGGGGGGGAGACACAGATACGCAGTATTTT.

The chain couples TRBV4-1 to TRBJ2-5; 9 positions match TRBD1. Germline V lookup: CDR1 MGHRA, CDR2 YSYEKL. J was trimmed by 7 bases and V by 1 base; bases with no gene match: 7. This CDR3 region has 15 residues. The CDR3: CASSQGPGQGGTQYF. In nucleotides, the CDR3 is TGCGCCAGCAGCCAAGGTCCGGGACAGGGTGGGACCCAGTACTTC.

The chain employs TRBV19 and TRBJ2-5; 10 bases fit TRBD2. V lost 5 bases to trimming and J lost 5 bases; unmatched junction nucleotides: 8. The length of the CDR3 is 15 residues. The germline gives CDR1 LNHDA, CDR2 SQIVND (reference sequence). In nucleotides, the CDR3 is TGTGCCAGTAGTCTTCCCGGGACTAGCGCGGAGACCCAGTACTTC. It codes for CASSLPGTSAETQYF. The complete variable domain, with remaining parts taken from reference TRBV19 and TRBJ2-5, reads DGGITQSPKYLFRKEGQNVTLSCEQNLNHDAMYWYRQDPGQGLRLIYYSQIVNDFQKGDIAEGYSVSREKKESFPLTVTSAQKNPTAFYLCASSLPGTSAETQYFGPGTRLLVL.